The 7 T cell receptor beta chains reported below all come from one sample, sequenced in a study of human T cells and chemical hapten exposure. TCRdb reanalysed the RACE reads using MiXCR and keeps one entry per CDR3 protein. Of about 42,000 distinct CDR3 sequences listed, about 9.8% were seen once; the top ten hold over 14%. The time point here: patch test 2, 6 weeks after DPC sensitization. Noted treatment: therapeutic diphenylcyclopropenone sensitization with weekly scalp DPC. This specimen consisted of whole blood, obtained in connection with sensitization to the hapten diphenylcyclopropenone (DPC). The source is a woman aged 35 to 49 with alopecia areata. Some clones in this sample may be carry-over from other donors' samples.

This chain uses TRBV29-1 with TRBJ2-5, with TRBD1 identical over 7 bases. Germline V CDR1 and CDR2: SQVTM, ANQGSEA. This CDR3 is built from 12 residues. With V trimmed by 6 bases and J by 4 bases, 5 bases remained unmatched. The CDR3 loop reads CSVAQGPETQYF. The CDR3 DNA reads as TGCAGCGTCGCACAGGGGCCAGAGACCCAGTACTTC.

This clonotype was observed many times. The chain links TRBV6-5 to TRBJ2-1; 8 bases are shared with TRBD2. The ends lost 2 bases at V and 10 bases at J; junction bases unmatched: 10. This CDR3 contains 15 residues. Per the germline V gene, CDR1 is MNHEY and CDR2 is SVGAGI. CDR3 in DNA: TGTGCCAGCAGTTACCTCCCCCGGACTAGCCTGGAGCAGTTCTTC. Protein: CASSYLPRTSLEQFF.

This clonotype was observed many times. CDR3 DNA sequence: TGTGCCAGCAGTGAATTTAAGACACAGGGCGGAGAGCAGTACTTC. Amino acids: CASSEFKTQGGEQYF. The chain carries TRBV6-1 and TRBJ2-7; TRBD1 is a possible D gene (6 bases). The CDR3 spans 15 residues. Germline V CDR1 and CDR2: MNHNS, SASEGT. V lost 2 bases to trimming and J lost 7 bases, with 18 bases between them.

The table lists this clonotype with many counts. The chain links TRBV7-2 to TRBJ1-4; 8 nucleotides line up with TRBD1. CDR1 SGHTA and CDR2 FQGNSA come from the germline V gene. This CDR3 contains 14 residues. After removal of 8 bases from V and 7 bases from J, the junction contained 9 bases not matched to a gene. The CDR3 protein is CASGDRSRIEKLFF. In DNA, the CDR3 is TGTGCCAGCGGGGACAGGTCCAGAATTGAAAAACTGTTTTTT.

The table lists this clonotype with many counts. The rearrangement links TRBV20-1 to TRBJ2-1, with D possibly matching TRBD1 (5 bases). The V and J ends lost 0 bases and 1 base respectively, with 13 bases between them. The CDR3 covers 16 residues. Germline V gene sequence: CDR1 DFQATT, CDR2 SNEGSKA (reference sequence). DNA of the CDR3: TGCAGTGCTAGAGATCTATTCAGGGTTTCCTACAATGAGCAGTTCTTC. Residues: CSARDLFRVSYNEQFF.

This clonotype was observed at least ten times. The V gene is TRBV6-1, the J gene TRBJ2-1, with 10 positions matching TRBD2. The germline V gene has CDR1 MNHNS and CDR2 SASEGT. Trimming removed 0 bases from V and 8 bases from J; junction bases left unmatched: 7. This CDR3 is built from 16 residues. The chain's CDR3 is CASSEAERTSGYEQFF. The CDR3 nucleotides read TGTGCCAGCAGTGAAGCCGAGAGGACTAGCGGCTATGAGCAGTTCTTC.

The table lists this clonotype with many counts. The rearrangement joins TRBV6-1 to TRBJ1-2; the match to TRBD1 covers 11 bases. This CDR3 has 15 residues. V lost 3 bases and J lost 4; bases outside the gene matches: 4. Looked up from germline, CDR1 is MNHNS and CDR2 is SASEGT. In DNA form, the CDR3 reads TGTGCCAGCAGTGACGGACAGGGGGCTTTCTATGGCTACACCTTC. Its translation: CASSDGQGAFYGYTF.